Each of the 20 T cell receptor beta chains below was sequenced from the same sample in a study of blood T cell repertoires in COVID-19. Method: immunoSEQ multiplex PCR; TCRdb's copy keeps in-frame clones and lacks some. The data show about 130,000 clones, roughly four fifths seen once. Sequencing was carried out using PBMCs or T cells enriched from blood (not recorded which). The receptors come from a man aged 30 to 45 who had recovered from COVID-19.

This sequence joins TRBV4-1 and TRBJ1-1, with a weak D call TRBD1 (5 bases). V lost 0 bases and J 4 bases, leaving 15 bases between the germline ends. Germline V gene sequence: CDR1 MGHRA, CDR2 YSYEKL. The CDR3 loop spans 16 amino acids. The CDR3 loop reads CASSQDGVGAVTEAFF. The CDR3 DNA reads TGCGCCAGCAGCCAAGATGGGGTAGGGGCGGTCACTGAAGCTTTCTTT.

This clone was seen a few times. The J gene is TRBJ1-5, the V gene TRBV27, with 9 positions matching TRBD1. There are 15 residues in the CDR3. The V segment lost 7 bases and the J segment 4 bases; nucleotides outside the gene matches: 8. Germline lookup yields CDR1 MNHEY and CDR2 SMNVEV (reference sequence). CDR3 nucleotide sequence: TGTGCCAGCAAAATGGGGACAGGGAGTAATCAGCCCCAGCATTTT. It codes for CASKMGTGSNQPQHF.

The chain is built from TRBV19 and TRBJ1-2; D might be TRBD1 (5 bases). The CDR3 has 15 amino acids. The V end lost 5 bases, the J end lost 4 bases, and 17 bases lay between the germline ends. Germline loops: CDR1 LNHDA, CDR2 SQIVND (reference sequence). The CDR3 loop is CASSANRLGAYGYTF. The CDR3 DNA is TGTGCCAGTAGTGCCAACCGCTTAGGGGCCTATGGCTACACCTTC.

Here the CDR3 reads CASSWEMVPEAFF. CDR3 sequence (DNA): TGTGCCAGCAGCTGGGAGATGGTACCCGAAGCTTTCTTT. The chain carries TRBV5-5 and TRBJ1-1, with D unclear. This CDR3 is built from 13 residues. Deletions cut 3 bases from V and 8 bases from J, with 14 bases between. Germline assignment: CDR1 SGHKS and CDR2 YYEKEE (reference sequence).

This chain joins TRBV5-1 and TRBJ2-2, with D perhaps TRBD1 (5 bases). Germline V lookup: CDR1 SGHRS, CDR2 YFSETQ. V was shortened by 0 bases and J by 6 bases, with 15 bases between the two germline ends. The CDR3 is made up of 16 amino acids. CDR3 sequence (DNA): TGCGCCAGCAGCTTGGGTGTAGCAGGGATCCCCGGGGAGCTGTTTTTT. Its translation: CASSLGVAGIPGELFF.

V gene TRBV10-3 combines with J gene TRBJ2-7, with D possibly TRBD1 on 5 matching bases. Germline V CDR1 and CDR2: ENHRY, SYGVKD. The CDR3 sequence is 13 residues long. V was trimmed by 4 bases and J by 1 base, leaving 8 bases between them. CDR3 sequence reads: CAISGQGSYEQYF. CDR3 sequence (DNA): TGTGCCATCAGTGGGCAGGGATCCTACGAGCAGTACTTC.

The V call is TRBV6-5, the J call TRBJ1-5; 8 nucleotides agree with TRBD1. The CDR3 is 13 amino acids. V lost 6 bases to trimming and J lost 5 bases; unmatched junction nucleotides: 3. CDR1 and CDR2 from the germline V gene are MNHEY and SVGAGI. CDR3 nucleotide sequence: TGTGCCAGCAGCGGACAGGGCTATCAGCCCCAGCATTTT. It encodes CASSGQGYQPQHF.

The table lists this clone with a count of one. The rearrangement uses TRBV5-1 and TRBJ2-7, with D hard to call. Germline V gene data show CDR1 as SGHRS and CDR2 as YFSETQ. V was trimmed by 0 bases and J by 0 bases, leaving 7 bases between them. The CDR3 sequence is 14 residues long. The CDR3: CASSLAYGSYEQYV. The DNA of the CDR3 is TGCGCCAGCAGCTTGGCATACGGCTCCTACGAGCAGTACGTC.

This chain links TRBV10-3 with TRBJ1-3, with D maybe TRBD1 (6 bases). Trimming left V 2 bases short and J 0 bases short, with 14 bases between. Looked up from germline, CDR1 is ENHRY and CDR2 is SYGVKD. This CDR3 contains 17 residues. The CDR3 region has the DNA TGTGCCATCAGTGAGACCCTGACAGGCCCCTCTGGAAACACCATATATTTT. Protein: CAISETLTGPSGNTIYF.

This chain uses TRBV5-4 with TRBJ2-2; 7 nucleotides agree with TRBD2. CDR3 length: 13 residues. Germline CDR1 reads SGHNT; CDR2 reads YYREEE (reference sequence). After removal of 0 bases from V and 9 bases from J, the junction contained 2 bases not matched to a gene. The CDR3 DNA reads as TGTGCCAGCAGCTTGGCGGGAGGAAGGGAGCTGTTTTTT. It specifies CASSLAGGRELFF.

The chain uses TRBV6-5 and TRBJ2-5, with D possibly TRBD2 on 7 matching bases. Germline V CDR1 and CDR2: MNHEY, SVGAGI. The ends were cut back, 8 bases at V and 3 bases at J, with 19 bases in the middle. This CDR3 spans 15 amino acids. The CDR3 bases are TGTGCCAGCTCCTCCTCCGGGGGGCGGAAAGAGACCCAGTACTTC. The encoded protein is CASSSSGGRKETQYF.

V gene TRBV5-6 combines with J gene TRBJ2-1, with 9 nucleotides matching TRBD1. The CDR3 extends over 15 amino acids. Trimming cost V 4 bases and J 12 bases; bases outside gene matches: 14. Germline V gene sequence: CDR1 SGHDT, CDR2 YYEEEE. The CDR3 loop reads CASSIRDRVLRGQFF. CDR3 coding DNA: TGTGCCAGCAGCATCCGGGACAGGGTCCTTCGTGGGCAGTTCTTC.

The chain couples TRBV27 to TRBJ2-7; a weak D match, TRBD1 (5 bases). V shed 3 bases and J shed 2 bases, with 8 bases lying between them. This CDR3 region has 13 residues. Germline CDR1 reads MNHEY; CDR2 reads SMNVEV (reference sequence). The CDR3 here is CASSFATAYEQYF. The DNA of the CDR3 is TGTGCCAGCAGTTTCGCGACAGCCTACGAGCAGTACTTC.

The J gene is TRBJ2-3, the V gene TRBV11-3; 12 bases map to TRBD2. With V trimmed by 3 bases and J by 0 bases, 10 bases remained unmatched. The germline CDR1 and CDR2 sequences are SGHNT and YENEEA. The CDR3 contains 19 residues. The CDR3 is CASSLGKTSGGQSTDTQYF. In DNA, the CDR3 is TGTGCCAGCAGCTTGGGTAAGACTAGCGGGGGCCAAAGCACAGATACGCAGTATTTT.

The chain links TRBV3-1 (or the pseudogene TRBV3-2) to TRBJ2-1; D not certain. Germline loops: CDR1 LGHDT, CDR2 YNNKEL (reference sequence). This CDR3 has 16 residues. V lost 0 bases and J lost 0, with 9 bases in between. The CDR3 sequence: CASSQEPPNSYNEQFF. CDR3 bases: TGTGCCAGCAGCCAAGAACCTCCTAACTCCTACAATGAGCAGTTCTTC.

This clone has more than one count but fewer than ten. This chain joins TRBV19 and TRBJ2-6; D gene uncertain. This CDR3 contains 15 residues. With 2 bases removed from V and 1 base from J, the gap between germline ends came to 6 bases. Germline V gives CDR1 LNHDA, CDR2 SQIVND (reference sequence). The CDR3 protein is CASSIIPSGANVLTF. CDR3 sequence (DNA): TGTGCCAGTAGTATAATTCCATCTGGGGCCAACGTCCTGACTTTC.

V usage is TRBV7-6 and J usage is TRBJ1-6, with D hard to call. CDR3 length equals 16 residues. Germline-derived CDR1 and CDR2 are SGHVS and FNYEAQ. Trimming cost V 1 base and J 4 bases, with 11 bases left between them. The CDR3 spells CASSLGGMGYNSPLHF. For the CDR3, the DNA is TGTGCCAGCAGCTTAGGAGGGATGGGGTATAATTCACCCCTCCACTTT.

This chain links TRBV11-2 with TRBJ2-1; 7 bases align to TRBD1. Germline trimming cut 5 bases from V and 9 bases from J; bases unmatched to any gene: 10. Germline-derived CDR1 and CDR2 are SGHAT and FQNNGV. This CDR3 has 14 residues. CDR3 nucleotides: TGTGCCAGCAGCCTAGGGGGCGCCAGGGTTGAGCAGTTCTTC. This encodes CASSLGGARVEQFF.

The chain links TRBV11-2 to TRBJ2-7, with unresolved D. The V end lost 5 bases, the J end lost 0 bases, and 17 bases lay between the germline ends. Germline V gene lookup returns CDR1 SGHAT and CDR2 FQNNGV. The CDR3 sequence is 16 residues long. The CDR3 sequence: CASSPHDSLASYEQYF. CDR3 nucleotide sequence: TGTGCCAGCAGCCCCCACGATAGCCTGGCCTCCTACGAGCAGTACTTC.

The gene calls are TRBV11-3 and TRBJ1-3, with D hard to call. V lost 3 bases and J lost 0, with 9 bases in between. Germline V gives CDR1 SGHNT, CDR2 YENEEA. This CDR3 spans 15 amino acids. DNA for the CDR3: TGTGCCAGCAGCTTGGGAGGAGGCTCTGGAAACACCATATATTTT. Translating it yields CASSLGGGSGNTIYF.